Listed below are T cell receptor beta chains from one sample, sequenced in a study of T cell responses to AZD1222 COVID-19 vaccine. Method: immunoSEQ multiplex PCR; TCRdb's copy keeps in-frame clones and lacks some. Among 140,000 to 150,000 clones, more than 85% were seen once, and the ten largest hold roughly 9.1%. This specimen consisted of peripheral blood, obtained on day 0 of AZD1222 vaccination. These TCRs come from an adult in good health. Each CDR3 is given with its conserved first and last residue. D genes are given only for firm matches. A row's size may be missing; if present it is once, few, many or a size class.

size: -; D: -; J: TRBJ1-5; V: TRBV28; CDR3: CASRGPDYNQPQHF; DNA: TGTGCCAGCAGAGGGCCAGACTACAATCAGCCCCAGCATTTT
size: -; D: -; J: TRBJ1-3; V: TRBV9; CDR3: CASTGSGNTIYF; DNA: TGTGCCAGCACCGGCTCTGGAAACACCATATATTTT
size: -; D: -; J: TRBJ2-6; V: TRBV7-3; CDR3: CASSSEPGRHRGANVLTF; DNA: TGTGCCAGCAGCTCTGAACCGGGACGGCATCGGGGGGCCAACGTCCTGACTTTC
size: -; D: -; J: TRBJ2-3; V: TRBV15; CDR3: CATSVRDQATDTQYF; DNA: TGTGCCACCAGCGTCCGGGACCAGGCTACAGATACGCAGTATTTT
size: -; D: TRBD1; J: TRBJ1-5; V: TRBV6-2/TRBV6-3; CDR3: CASSYGTGRNQPQHF; DNA: TGTGCCAGCAGCTATGGGACAGGGAGAAATCAGCCCCAGCATTTT
size: -; D: -; J: TRBJ2-5; V: TRBV5-1; CDR3: CASSFLRGSQTQYF; DNA: TGCGCCAGCAGTTTCCTGAGAGGGTCTCAGACCCAGTACTTC
size: -; D: -; J: TRBJ1-4; V: TRBV27; CDR3: CASSRTANEKLFF; DNA: TGTGCCAGCAGTAGGACTGCCAATGAAAAACTGTTTTTT
size: -; D: TRBD2; J: TRBJ2-7; V: TRBV5-4; CDR3: CASSLDVFSAGTSYSYEQYF; DNA: TGTGCCAGCAGCTTGGATGTATTCAGTGCCGGGACTAGCTATTCCTACGAGCAGTACTTC
size: -; D: -; J: TRBJ2-3; V: TRBV28; CDR3: CASSKNRVGTDTQYF; DNA: TGTGCCAGCAGCAAAAACAGGGTTGGCACAGATACGCAGTATTTT
size: -; D: -; J: TRBJ1-6; V: TRBV28; CDR3: CASRRQPNSPLHF; DNA: TGTGCCAGCAGGCGACAGCCAAATTCACCCCTCCACTTT
size: -; D: -; J: TRBJ2-3; V: TRBV3-1/TRBV3-2; CDR3: CASSRSTDTQYF; DNA: TGTGCCAGCAGCCGTAGCACAGATACGCAGTATTTT
size: -; D: -; J: TRBJ1-1; V: TRBV5-1; CDR3: CASSLAGNTEAFF; DNA: TGCGCCAGCAGCCTAGCAGGGAACACTGAAGCTTTCTTT
size: -; D: TRBD1; J: TRBJ1-5; V: TRBV5-6; CDR3: CASSLAAGQGATKQPQHF; DNA: TGTGCCAGCAGCTTAGCAGCCGGACAGGGGGCGACGAAACAGCCCCAGCATTTT
size: -; D: -; J: TRBJ2-3; V: TRBV6-4; CDR3: CASSRTGEGTDTQYF; DNA: TGTGCCAGCAGTCGAACGGGGGAGGGCACAGATACGCAGTATTTT
size: -; D: -; J: TRBJ1-5; V: TRBV19; CDR3: CASTLTGFYSNQPQHF; DNA: TGTGCCAGTACTCTGACGGGATTCTATAGCAATCAGCCCCAGCATTTT
size: few; D: -; J: TRBJ1-1; V: TRBV5-3; CDR3: CARSLGHAGPPEAFF; DNA: TGTGCCAGAAGCTTGGGTCACGCAGGCCCCCCTGAAGCTTTCTTT